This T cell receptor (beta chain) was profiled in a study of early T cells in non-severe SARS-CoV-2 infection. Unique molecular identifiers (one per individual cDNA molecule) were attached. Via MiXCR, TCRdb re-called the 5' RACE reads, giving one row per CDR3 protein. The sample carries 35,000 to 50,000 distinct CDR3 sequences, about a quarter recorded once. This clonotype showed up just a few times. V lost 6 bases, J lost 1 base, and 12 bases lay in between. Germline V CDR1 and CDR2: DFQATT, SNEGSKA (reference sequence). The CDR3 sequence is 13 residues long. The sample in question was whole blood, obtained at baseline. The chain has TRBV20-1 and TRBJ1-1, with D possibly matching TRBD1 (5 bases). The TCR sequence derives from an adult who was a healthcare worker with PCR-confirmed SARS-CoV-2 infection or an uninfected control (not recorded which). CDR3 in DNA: TGCAGTGCCAGACGGGGGGAGAACACTGAAGCTTTCTTT. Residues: CSARRGENTEAFF.